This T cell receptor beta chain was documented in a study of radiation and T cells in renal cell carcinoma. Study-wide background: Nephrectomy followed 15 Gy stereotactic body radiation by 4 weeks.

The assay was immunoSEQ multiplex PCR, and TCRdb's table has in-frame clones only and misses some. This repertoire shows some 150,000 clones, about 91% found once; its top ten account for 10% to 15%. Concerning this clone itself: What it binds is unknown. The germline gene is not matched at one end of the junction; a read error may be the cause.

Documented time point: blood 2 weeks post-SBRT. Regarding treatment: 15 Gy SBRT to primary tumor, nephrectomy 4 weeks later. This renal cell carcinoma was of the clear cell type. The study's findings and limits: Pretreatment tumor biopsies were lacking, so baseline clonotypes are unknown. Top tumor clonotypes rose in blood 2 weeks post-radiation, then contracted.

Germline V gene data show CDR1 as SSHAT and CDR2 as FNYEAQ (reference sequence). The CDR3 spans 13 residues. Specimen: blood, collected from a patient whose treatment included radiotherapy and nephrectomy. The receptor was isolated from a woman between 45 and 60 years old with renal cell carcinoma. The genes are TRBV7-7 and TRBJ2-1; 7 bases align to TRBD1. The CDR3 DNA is TGTGCTAGCAGCTTGGACAGGCGCGATGAGCAGTTCTTC. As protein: CASSLDRRDEQFF. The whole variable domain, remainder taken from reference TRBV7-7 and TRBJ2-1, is GAGVSQSPRYKVTKRGQDVTLRCDPISSHATLYWYQQALGQGPEFLTYFNYEAQPDKSGLPSDRFSAERPEGSISTLTIQRTEQRDSAMYRCASSLDRRDEQFFGPGTRLTVL.